This TCR beta chain was sequenced for a study of blood T cell repertoires in COVID-19. Germline V gene sequence: CDR1 LNHDA, CDR2 SQIVND (reference sequence). This CDR3 has 14 amino acids. J was trimmed by 4 bases and V by 5 bases; bases with no gene match: 5. Authors' data handling: Researchers report that nucleated cell counts were estimated from reference gene primer amplification. Method: immunoSEQ multiplex PCR; TCRdb's copy keeps in-frame clones and lacks some. That table furnishes V, J and clone size, whereas the DNA furnished D and trimming. The sample shows a few hundred thousand clones, about 84% of them seen only once.

The sample consisted of PBMCs or T cells enriched from blood (not recorded which). J is TRBJ1-5 and V is TRBV19; 7 nucleotides align to TRBD1. The sequence was obtained from a woman between 35 and 50 years old with acute COVID-19. For the CDR3, the DNA is TGTGCCAGTAGTCAGACAGGGTCGAATCAGCCCCAGCATTTT. Residues: CASSQTGSNQPQHF.